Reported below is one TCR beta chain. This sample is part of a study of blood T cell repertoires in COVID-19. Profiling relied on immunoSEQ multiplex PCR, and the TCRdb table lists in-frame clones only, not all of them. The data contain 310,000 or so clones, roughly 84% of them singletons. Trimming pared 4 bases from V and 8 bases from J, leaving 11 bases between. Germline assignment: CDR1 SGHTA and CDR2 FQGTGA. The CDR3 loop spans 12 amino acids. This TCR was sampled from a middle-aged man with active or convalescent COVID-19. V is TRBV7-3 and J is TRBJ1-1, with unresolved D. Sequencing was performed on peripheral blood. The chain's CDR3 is CASSSPTGEAFF. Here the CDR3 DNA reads TGTGCCAGCAGCTCCCCGACGGGAGAAGCTTTCTTT.